These T cell receptor beta chains were read from a single sample in a study of cytomegalovirus exposure and HLA in healthy donors. Libraries were prepared by immunoSEQ multiplex PCR; TCRdb keeps only in-frame clonotypes and omits some of them. The top ten hold roughly 25% of the sample, which has some 65,000 clones, roughly 70% seen once. The sequenced sample was PBMCs. These receptors were taken from a man aged 50 to 60 in good health and CMV-seropositive. Both conserved end residues are part of each CDR3. Each record gives: clone size, D gene, V gene, J gene, CDR3 DNA, CDR3 protein. A D gene is named only where the DNA matches it firmly. Clone sizes are given selectively: once, few, many, or a class where the clone is expanded.

NA	TRBD2	TRBV6-1	TRBJ2-5	TGTGCCAGCAGTCGGCGGGAGGACCAAGAGACCCAGTACTTC	CASSRREDQETQYF
NA	TRBD1	TRBV5-1	TRBJ2-7	TGCGCCAGCAGGGGTCCGGGACAGGGCTCCTACGAGCAGTACTTC	CASRGPGQGSYEQYF
large	NA	TRBV6-5	TRBJ2-1	TGTGCCAGCAGTTATGCTTTGTCGACAGGCTACAATGAGCAGTTCTTC	CASSYALSTGYNEQFF
NA	NA	TRBV6-1	TRBJ2-7	TGTGCCAGCAGGGGAGCTGGCGAGCAGTACTTC	CASRGAGEQYF
NA	TRBD1	TRBV9	TRBJ1-1	TGTGCCAGCAGCGTAGGGGCAGGGGGCTGGAACACTGAAGCTTTCTTT	CASSVGAGGWNTEAFF
once	TRBD1	TRBV9	TRBJ2-2	TGTGCCAGCAGCGTAGATGGGGGACAGTTCACCGGGGAGCTGTTTTTT	CASSVDGGQFTGELFF
NA	NA	TRBV29-1	TRBJ1-3	TGCAGCGTTGAAGATCGACGGCAGGGGATGAGGTCTGGAAACACCATATATTTT	CSVEDRRQGMRSGNTIYF
NA	NA	TRBV29-1	TRBJ2-1	TGCAGCGTTGGAGTCATGGGGGCGAGAAGCGACTACAATGAGCAGTTCTTC	CSVGVMGARSDYNEQFF
NA	NA	TRBV6-5	TRBJ1-1	TGTGCCAGCAGTTACGGGGCAGGGTCGGGCACTGAAGCTTTCTTT	CASSYGAGSGTEAFF
NA	TRBD1	TRBV27	TRBJ1-2	TGTGCCAGCACCCGGAACAGGGGAAGTCATGGCTACACCTTC	CASTRNRGSHGYTF
once	NA	TRBV28	TRBJ2-5	TGTGCCAGCAGTTGGCCAGGGGTGAAAGAGACCCAGTACTTC	CASSWPGVKETQYF
few	TRBD1	TRBV6-1	TRBJ2-6	TGTGCCAGCAGGACAGGGAGCGGGGCCAACGTCCTGACTTTC	CASRTGSGANVLTF
NA	NA	TRBV7-2	TRBJ2-7	TGTGCCAGCAGCTTAGAGTCAGGGGCAACCTACGAGCAGTACTTC	CASSLESGATYEQYF
NA	TRBD1	TRBV6-5	TRBJ2-2	TGTGCCAGCAGTTTTGGACAGGGCACCGGGGAGCTGTTTTTT	CASSFGQGTGELFF
NA	NA	TRBV6-5	TRBJ2-1	TGTGCCAGCAGTTCCAGGAGGGGGCCCTACAATGAGCAGTTCTTC	CASSSRRGPYNEQFF
few	NA	TRBV18	TRBJ2-3	TGTGCCAGCTCAATAGCAGGGTCAACAGATACGCAGTATTTT	CASSIAGSTDTQYF
NA	NA	TRBV28	TRBJ1-2	TGTGCCAGCACGGCAGGGAATAACTATGGCTACACCTTC	CASTAGNNYGYTF
NA	TRBD2	TRBV9	TRBJ2-3	TGTGCCAGCAGCGGGGGGACTAGCGGGAGGGCCTATACGCAGTATTTT	CASSGGTSGRAYTQYF
NA	TRBD1	TRBV18	TRBJ2-3	TGTGCCAGCTCAACCGGGACAGGGGTCGATACGCAGTATTTT	CASSTGTGVDTQYF
NA	NA	TRBV23-1	TRBJ1-2	TGCGCCAGCAGTCACCGACAGCAGGCCACCTTC	CASSHRQQATF
NA	NA	TRBV29-1	TRBJ1-4	TGCAGCGTTGACGTCGGGTCAACTCGGGAAAAACTGTTTTTT	CSVDVGSTREKLFF
NA	NA	TRBV21-1	TRBJ2-5	TGTGCCAGCAGCGACGGGCCCCTCAACAGGCAAGAGACCCAGTACTTC	CASSDGPLNRQETQYF
NA	NA	TRBV27	TRBJ2-7	TGTGCCAGCAGTTGGGGGGTCCGCTCCTACGAGCAGTACTTC	CASSWGVRSYEQYF
NA	TRBD2	TRBV11-3	TRBJ2-3	TGTGCCAGCAGCTTAGGACTAGCGACGCAGTATTTT	CASSLGLATQYF
once	TRBD2	TRBV5-1	TRBJ2-1	TGCGCCAGCAGCCCTAGCGGGACCTACAATGAGCAGTTCTTC	CASSPSGTYNEQFF
NA	TRBD2	TRBV5-6	TRBJ2-5	TGTGCCAGCAGCTTGCGGGTACTAGCGGGGGGGGGAGAGACCCAGTACTTC	CASSLRVLAGGGETQYF
NA	NA	TRBV11-2	TRBJ2-1	TGTGCCAGCAGCCCCACAGTATACAATGAGCAGTTCTTC	CASSPTVYNEQFF
NA	NA	TRBV9	TRBJ1-5	TGTGCCAGCAGCCCGACAGGAGGAGGCAATCAGCCCCAGCATTTT	CASSPTGGGNQPQHF
NA	TRBD2	TRBV6-8	TRBJ2-7	TGTGCCAACGGGGGGGGCTTCTCCTACGAGCAGTACTTC	CANGGGFSYEQYF
NA	NA	TRBV27	TRBJ2-7	TGTGCCAGCAGAAGAGACCGAGGGAGGATCTACGAGCAGTACTTC	CASRRDRGRIYEQYF
NA	NA	TRBV5-1	TRBJ1-1	TGCGCCAGCAGCCCAAAACAGGGATGGGGGACTGAAGCTTTCTTT	CASSPKQGWGTEAFF
few	TRBD1	TRBV7-6	TRBJ2-7	TGTGCCAGCAGCCCCGGGCGGACAGGGGTCCACGAGCAGTACTTC	CASSPGRTGVHEQYF
NA	TRBD1	TRBV19	TRBJ2-7	TGTGCCAGTAGTACGCCTTGGACAGGTAAATGGTACGAGCAGTACTTC	CASSTPWTGKWYEQYF
NA	NA	TRBV18	TRBJ2-5	TGTGCCAGCTCACTCCTACAAGAGACCCAGTACTTC	CASSLLQETQYF
once	TRBD2	TRBV7-6	TRBJ2-3	TGTGCCAGCAGCTTAGCGGCTAGCGGGAGGGCCTTTGCTAGCACAGATACGCAGTATTTT	CASSLAASGRAFASTDTQYF
NA	TRBD1	TRBV2	TRBJ2-7	TGTGCCAGCGGGGGGACAGGGGCCTACGAGCAGTACTTC	CASGGTGAYEQYF
NA	NA	TRBV5-1	TRBJ2-6	TGCGCCAGCAGCTTGGCCCTATCTGGGGCCAACGTCCTGACTTTC	CASSLALSGANVLTF
NA	NA	TRBV6-1	TRBJ1-5	TGTGCCAGCAGTGAAGATCGGAGTCAGCCCCAGCATTTT	CASSEDRSQPQHF
NA	NA	TRBV11-2	TRBJ1-4	TGTGCCAGCAGCGCCGGGACACGACTGTTTTTT	CASSAGTRLFF
NA	NA	TRBV18	TRBJ1-1	TGTGCCAGCTCACCAATAGGGGTGAACACTGAAGCTTTCTTT	CASSPIGVNTEAFF
few	TRBD2	TRBV10-2	TRBJ2-3	TGCGCCAGCAGCTTACTCGGGACTAGCGGACCGACTCCCCAAGATACGCAGTATTTT	CASSLLGTSGPTPQDTQYF
NA	NA	TRBV5-1	TRBJ1-3	TGCGCCAGCAGCTTGGACTCGAACTCTGGAAACACCATATATTTT	CASSLDSNSGNTIYF
NA	NA	TRBV7-2	TRBJ2-2	TGTGCCAGCAGCCGGGACTCAGCACCCACCGGGGAGCTGTTTTTT	CASSRDSAPTGELFF
many	NA	TRBV28	TRBJ1-2	TGTGCCAGCACGGGCGGGGGTTGGCACTATGGCTACACCTTC	CASTGGGWHYGYTF
once	TRBD1	TRBV18	TRBJ1-5	TGTGCCAGCTCACCGGGACAGGGAAGTACTCAGCCCCAGCATTTT	CASSPGQGSTQPQHF
few	NA	TRBV18	TRBJ2-3	TGTGCCAGCTCACCACCGGGACAAAATACAGATACGCAGTATTTT	CASSPPGQNTDTQYF
once	TRBD2	TRBV7-3	TRBJ2-7	TGTGCCAGCAGCTCCAGTAGCGGGGGCGCCTACGAGCAGTACTTC	CASSSSSGGAYEQYF
NA	TRBD2	TRBV5-1	TRBJ2-7	TGCGCCAGCAGCCCTAGCGGGGGCTACTCCTACGAGCAGTACTTC	CASSPSGGYSYEQYF
NA	NA	TRBV4-1	TRBJ1-2	TGCGCCAGCAGCCATGGTTCCCCGCGAGGAGGCGCTGCTAACTATGGCTACACCTTC	CASSHGSPRGGAANYGYTF
NA	TRBD2	TRBV7-2	TRBJ2-1	TGTGCCAGCAGCTTAGGCAGGGCTGGGACTAGCGGACGCAATGAGCAGTTCTTC	CASSLGRAGTSGRNEQFF
NA	TRBD1	TRBV2	TRBJ2-2	TGTGCCAGCAGTGCAGGTTCCAGGGGGCTGAACACCGGGGAGCTGTTTTTT	CASSAGSRGLNTGELFF
NA	NA	TRBV7-8	TRBJ2-5	TGTGCCAGCAGTTCCCTAGGGGGAGAAGAGACCCAGTACTTC	CASSSLGGEETQYF
NA	TRBD1	TRBV10-2	TRBJ1-5	TGCGCCAGCAGTGAATGGACAGGCTCTCAGCCCCAGCATTTT	CASSEWTGSQPQHF